This TCR beta chain came from a study of cytotoxic CD8 clonotypes in ibrutinib-treated CLL. Germline loops: CDR1 SEHNR, CDR2 FQNEAQ (reference sequence). Trimming removed 5 bases at V and 7 bases at J, with 8 bases between. CDR3 length equals 12 residues. Method: immunoSEQ multiplex PCR; TCRdb's copy keeps in-frame clones and lacks some. The sample has over 100,000 clones, approximately 83% seen once; the top ten hold about 2.1%. The material sequenced was PBMCs, taken after 24 months of ibrutinib treatment. The chain is built from TRBV7-9 and TRBJ1-4; D is ambiguous. The receptor's source is a human donor with chronic lymphocytic leukemia. CDR3 bases: TGTGCCAGCAGCGCCCCGTTTGAAAAACTGTTTTTT. Residues: CASSAPFEKLFF.